This T cell receptor beta chain was obtained from a study of CD8 T cells in ankylosing spondylitis. General observations from the study: Characteristic, it appeared, of ankylosing spondylitis blood was a TCR beta motif of about eight highly homologous variants. In peripheral blood, disease-linked CD8+ clones occurred at relatively low frequencies.

This clonotype was seen ten or more times. Antigen specificity is unknown. As the method for making TCR beta libraries, quantitative 5'-RACE with molecular barcodes was used. TCRdb re-called the 5' RACE reads through MiXCR, storing one row per CDR3 protein. The sample includes fewer than 650,000 distinct CDR3 sequences, approximately 11% of them seen just once. CDR1 is SGHAT, CDR2 FQNNGV, per germline. Deletions cut 0 bases from V and 1 base from J, with 9 bases between. The CDR3 sequence is 15 residues long. This TCR came from a male donor with ankylosing spondylitis. What was sequenced was blood, either unsorted or a sorted T cell fraction (not recorded which). The chain employs TRBV11-2 and TRBJ1-1; D is unresolved. The CDR3 DNA is TGTGCCAGCAGCTTAGATGGGATCTGGAACACTGAAGCTTTCTTT. It specifies CASSLDGIWNTEAFF.